This T cell receptor beta chain was profiled in a study of human thymus T cells (dated by TCRdb to about 2020). Concerning the study at large: TCR alpha and beta repertoires from about 8 infant thymus samples and four related peripheral blood samples were characterized in the study. Donor ages ranged from about 6 to 244 days, and the cohort comprised over five male and a couple of female infants. Paper-wide results and their limitations: According to the related research, thymic TCR repertoires were highly overlapping among unrelated individuals. V and J gene segment usage appeared biased in both thymic and peripheral blood repertoires. Thymus samples yielded on average around 810,000 unique TCRB clonotypes, compared with 80,000 to 85,000 from blood samples.

The CDR3, cysteine through phenylalanine, is 16 amino acids long. Only the CDR3 region is kept as DNA, spanning 48 bases read in frame from base 1. CDR1 SGHRS and CDR2 YFSETQ were looked up in the germline V gene. V ends up 4 bases short and J 5 bases short, with an unmatched junction base count of 9. The immunoSEQ multiplex PCR assay was used to amplify the TCRB and TCRAD loci from a standardized amount of quality-controlled genomic DNA. The amplicons spanned the V(D)J region and were long enough to cover the CDR3 and allow V and J genes to be identified. Through the commercial immunoSEQ service, the amplicons were sequenced on an Illumina platform. The authors processed their data as follows. Primer bias and sequencing errors were corrected as previously described, and TCRAD and TCRB were defined on the basis of the IMGT database. immunoSEQ Analyzer 3.0 and VDJTools were used for repertoire analysis, which covered basic statistics, V/J segment usage, diversity estimates, rarefaction and pairwise overlap. To estimate diversity, the Chao1, ChaoE, Efron-Thisted, Shannon and inverse Simpson indices were applied, and diversity was also estimated on datasets down-sampled to the smallest sample. Repertoire overlap was assessed by strict matching of CDR3 nucleotide sequence, V gene and J gene, and clustering was done by Jaccard-based multidimensional scaling. TCRdb provides this immuneACCESS table in a form limited to in-frame rearrangements. Some clones are lacking; in checked studies, under half of them reflect an unresolved V gene, and why the rest are absent is not known. V, J and clone size derive from that table, while D and trimming were established from the DNA sequence. This sample lists some 120,000 clones; just under 95% were detected once. Less than 0.03% of the sample comes from the top ten.

With respect to this clone: The target of this receptor is not known. Per-base qualities were not stored, and no clone one base away is much larger.

Thymus tissue was collected as surgical resects that were removed during corrective cardiac surgery. Donors were immunologically healthy infants undergoing open corrective cardiac surgery for congenital heart defects in Finland. Thymocytes were freed from the tissue by mechanical means and kept at -70 degrees C as pellets of roughly 9-33 million cells. A QIAsymphony instrument was used to extract genomic DNA from the frozen cell pellets. The sequencing sample was made of thymus tissue. The sequence was obtained from a boy in the first two years of life with a congenital heart defect but otherwise immunologically healthy. The V and J genes are TRBV5-1 and TRBJ2-3, and TRBD2 matches 11 of the central bases. In nucleotides, the sequence is TGCGCCAGCAGCCCCGGGACTAGCGGCGGGGTAGATACGCAGTATTTT. Its protein is CASSPGTSGGVDTQYF.